The entry below gives a single T cell receptor beta chain sequence along with its context. The antigen remains unidentified. These data belong to a study of OX40 agonist ivuxolimab in advanced cancers. Looking at the study overall: Melanoma, hepatocellular carcinoma, head and neck or renal cell cancer occurred in dose-escalation patients. Allowance was made for prior anti-PD-1, anti-PD-L1 or anti-CTLA-4 therapy, and roughly 40% had some.

The protocol was immunoSEQ multiplex PCR, while the TCRdb copy is restricted to in-frame clones and leaves out a portion. The repertoire holds fewer than 80,000 clones, with about 90% as singletons. CDR1 and CDR2 (germline): LGHNA, YNFKEQ. Unmatched junction bases numbered 5, after V lost 1 base and J lost 3 bases. The CDR3 totals 16 residues. General study results and limits: The study observed clonal expansion of CD4+ and CD8+ blood T cells by week 6 at 0.1 to 3.0 mg/kg. Still undetermined is the antigen specificity of the expanded peripheral T cells.

Material: CD4+ or CD8+ T cells sorted from blood, obtained in a trial of the OX40 agonist ivuxolimab. This chain joins TRBV4-2 and TRBJ2-2, with 7 bases lining up with TRBD2. The receptor was derived from an adult with an advanced solid tumor such as melanoma, head and neck, liver or kidney cancer. CDR3 DNA sequence: TGTGCCAGCAGCCAAGCAACGGGAGGTCACACCGGGGAGCTGTTTTTT. It encodes CASSQATGGHTGELFF.